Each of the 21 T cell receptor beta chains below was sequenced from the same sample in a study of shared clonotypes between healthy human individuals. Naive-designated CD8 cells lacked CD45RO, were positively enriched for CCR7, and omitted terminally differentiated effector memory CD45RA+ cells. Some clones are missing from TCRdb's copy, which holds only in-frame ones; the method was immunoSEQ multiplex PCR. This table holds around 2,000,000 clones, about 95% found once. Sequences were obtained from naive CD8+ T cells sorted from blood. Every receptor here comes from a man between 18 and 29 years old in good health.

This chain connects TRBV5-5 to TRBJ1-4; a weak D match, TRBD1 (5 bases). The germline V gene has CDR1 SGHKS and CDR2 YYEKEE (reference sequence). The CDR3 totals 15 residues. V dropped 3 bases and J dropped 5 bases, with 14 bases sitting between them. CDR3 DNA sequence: TGTGCCAGCAGCTCGGACGTTGAGGGGAATGAAAAACTGTTTTTT. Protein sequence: CASSSDVEGNEKLFF.

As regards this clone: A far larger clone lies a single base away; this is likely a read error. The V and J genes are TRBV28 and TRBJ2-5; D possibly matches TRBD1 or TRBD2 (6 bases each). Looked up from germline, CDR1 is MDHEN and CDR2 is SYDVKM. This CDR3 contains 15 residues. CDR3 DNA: TGTGCCAGCAGCCAGGGGAGCGGGTACCAAGAGGCCCAGTACTTC. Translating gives CASSQGSGYQEAQYF.

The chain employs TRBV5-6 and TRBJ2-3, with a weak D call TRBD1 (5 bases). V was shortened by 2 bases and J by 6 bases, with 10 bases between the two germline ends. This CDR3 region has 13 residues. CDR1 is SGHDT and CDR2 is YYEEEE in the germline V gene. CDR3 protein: CASSFSGWDTQYF. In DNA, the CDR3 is TGTGCCAGCAGCTTCTCAGGGTGGGATACGCAGTATTTT.

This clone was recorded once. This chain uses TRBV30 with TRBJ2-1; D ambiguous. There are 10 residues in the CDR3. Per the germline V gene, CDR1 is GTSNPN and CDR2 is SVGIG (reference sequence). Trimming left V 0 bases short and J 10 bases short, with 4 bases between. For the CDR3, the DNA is TGTGCCTGGAGTGTACAGGAGCAGTTCTTC. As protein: CAWSVQEQFF.

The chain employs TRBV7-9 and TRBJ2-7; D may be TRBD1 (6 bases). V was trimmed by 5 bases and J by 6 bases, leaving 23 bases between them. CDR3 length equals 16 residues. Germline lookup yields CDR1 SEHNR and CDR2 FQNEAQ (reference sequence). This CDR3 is CASSVGRDTPVVEQYF. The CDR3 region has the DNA TGTGCCAGCAGCGTCGGCCGGGACACCCCAGTCGTCGAGCAGTACTTC.

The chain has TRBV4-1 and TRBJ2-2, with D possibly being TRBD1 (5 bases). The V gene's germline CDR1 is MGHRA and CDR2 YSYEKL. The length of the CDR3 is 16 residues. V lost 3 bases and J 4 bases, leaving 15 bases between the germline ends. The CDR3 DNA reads TGCGCCAGCAGCCATATCGGGCAGGGTTCCACCGGGGAGCTGTTTTTT. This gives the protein CASSHIGQGSTGELFF.

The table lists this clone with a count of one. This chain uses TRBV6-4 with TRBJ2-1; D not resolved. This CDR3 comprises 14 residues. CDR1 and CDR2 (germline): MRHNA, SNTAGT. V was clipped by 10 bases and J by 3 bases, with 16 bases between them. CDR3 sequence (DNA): TGTGCCAACAAACCAGGAATAAACTACAATGAGCAGTTCTTC. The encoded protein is CANKPGINYNEQFF.

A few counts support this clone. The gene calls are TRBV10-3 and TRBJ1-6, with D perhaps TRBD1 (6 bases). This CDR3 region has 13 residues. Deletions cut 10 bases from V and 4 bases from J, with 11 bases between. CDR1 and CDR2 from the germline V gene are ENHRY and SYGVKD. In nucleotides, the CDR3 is TGTGCCACTCGGACAGAATATAATTCACCCCTCCACTTT. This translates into CATRTEYNSPLHF.

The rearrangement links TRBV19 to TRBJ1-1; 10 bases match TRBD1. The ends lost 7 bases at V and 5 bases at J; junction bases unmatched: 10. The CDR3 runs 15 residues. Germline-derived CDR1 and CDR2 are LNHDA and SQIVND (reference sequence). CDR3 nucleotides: TGTGCCAGTATGGCCTGGGACAGGGGAGGTACTGAAGCTTTCTTT. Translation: CASMAWDRGGTEAFF.

The CDR3 DNA is TGCGCCAGCAGCTCCGAGCTGGGGGCACCCTACGAGCAGTACTTC. It encodes CASSSELGAPYEQYF. The V and J genes are TRBV5-1 and TRBJ2-7, with D possibly matching TRBD1 (6 bases). There are 15 residues in the CDR3. Looked up from germline, CDR1 is SGHRS and CDR2 is YFSETQ. V lost 3 bases and J 2 bases, leaving 15 bases between the germline ends.

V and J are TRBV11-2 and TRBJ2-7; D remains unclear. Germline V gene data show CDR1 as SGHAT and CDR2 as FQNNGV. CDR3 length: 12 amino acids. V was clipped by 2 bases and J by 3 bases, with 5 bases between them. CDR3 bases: TGTGCCAGCAGCTTACCAAACTACGAGCAGTACTTC. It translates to CASSLPNYEQYF.

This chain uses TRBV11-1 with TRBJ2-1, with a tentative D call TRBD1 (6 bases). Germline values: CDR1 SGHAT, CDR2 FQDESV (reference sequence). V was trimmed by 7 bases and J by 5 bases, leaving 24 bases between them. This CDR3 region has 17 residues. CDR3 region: CASTKQSGAYFDNEQFF. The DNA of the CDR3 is TGTGCCAGCACAAAACAATCAGGGGCATATTTTGACAATGAGCAGTTCTTC.

CDR3 sequence (DNA): TGCAGCGTTGGACTCATTGGAGGGAACCTCTACGAGCAGTACTTC. Translation gives CSVGLIGGNLYEQYF. The chain uses TRBV29-1 and TRBJ2-7; weak D call: TRBD2 (6 bases). V was cut by 4 bases and J by 3 bases, with 19 bases left in between. Germline CDR1 is SQVTM and CDR2 is ANQGSEA. CDR3 length equals 15 residues.

CDR3 sequence (DNA): TGTGCCAGCAGTGCCCGGACAGCTTGGGACGAGCAGTACTTC. Its translation is CASSARTAWDEQYF. This chain connects TRBV6-1 to TRBJ2-7; maybe TRBD1 (6 bases). Germline CDR1 is MNHNS and CDR2 is SASEGT. This CDR3 has 14 residues. The V end lost 4 bases, the J end lost 5 bases, and 15 bases lay between the germline ends.

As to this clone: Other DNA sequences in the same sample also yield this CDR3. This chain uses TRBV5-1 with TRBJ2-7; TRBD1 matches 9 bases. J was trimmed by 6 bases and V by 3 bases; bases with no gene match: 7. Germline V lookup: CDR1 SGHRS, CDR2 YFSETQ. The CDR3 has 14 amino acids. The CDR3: CASSWGTGTSEQYF. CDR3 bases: TGCGCCAGCAGCTGGGGGACAGGGACGAGCGAGCAGTACTTC.

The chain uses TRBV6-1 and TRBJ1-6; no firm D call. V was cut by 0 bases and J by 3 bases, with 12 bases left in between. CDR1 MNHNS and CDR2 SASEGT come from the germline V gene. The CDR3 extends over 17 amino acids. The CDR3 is CASSEARGGSYNSPLHF. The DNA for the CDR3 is TGTGCCAGCAGTGAAGCCCGAGGTGGCAGCTATAATTCACCCCTCCACTTT.

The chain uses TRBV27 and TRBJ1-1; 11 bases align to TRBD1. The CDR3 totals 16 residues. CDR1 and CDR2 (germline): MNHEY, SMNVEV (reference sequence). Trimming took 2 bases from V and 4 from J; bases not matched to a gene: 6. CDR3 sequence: CASSLVGGTGGTEAFF. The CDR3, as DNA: TGTGCCAGCAGTTTAGTTGGGGGGACAGGGGGCACTGAAGCTTTCTTT.

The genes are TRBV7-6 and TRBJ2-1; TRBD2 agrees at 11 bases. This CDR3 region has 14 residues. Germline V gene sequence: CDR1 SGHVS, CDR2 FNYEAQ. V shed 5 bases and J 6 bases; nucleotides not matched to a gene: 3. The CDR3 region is CASSRGLAGNEQFF. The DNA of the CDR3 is TGTGCCAGCAGCCGTGGACTAGCGGGCAATGAGCAGTTCTTC.

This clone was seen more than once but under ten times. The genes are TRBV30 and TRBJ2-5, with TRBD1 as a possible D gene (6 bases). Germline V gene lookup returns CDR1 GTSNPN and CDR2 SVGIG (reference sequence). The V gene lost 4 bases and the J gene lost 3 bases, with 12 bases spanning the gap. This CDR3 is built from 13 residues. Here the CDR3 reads CAWKGHPKETQYF. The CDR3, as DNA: TGTGCCTGGAAGGGACATCCCAAAGAGACCCAGTACTTC.

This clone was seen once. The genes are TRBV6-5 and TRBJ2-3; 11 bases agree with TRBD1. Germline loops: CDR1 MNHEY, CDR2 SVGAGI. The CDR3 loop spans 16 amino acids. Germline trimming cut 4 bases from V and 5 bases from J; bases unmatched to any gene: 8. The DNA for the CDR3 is TGTGCCAGCAGTTTTCTCGGACAGGGGGCAGAAGATACGCAGTATTTT. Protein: CASSFLGQGAEDTQYF.

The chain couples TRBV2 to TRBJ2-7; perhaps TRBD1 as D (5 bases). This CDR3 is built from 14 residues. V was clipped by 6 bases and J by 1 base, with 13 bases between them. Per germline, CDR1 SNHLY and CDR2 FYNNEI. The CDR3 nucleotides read TGTGCCAGCAGCCCTGGGGCCTTGTCCTACGAGCAGTACTTC. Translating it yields CASSPGALSYEQYF.